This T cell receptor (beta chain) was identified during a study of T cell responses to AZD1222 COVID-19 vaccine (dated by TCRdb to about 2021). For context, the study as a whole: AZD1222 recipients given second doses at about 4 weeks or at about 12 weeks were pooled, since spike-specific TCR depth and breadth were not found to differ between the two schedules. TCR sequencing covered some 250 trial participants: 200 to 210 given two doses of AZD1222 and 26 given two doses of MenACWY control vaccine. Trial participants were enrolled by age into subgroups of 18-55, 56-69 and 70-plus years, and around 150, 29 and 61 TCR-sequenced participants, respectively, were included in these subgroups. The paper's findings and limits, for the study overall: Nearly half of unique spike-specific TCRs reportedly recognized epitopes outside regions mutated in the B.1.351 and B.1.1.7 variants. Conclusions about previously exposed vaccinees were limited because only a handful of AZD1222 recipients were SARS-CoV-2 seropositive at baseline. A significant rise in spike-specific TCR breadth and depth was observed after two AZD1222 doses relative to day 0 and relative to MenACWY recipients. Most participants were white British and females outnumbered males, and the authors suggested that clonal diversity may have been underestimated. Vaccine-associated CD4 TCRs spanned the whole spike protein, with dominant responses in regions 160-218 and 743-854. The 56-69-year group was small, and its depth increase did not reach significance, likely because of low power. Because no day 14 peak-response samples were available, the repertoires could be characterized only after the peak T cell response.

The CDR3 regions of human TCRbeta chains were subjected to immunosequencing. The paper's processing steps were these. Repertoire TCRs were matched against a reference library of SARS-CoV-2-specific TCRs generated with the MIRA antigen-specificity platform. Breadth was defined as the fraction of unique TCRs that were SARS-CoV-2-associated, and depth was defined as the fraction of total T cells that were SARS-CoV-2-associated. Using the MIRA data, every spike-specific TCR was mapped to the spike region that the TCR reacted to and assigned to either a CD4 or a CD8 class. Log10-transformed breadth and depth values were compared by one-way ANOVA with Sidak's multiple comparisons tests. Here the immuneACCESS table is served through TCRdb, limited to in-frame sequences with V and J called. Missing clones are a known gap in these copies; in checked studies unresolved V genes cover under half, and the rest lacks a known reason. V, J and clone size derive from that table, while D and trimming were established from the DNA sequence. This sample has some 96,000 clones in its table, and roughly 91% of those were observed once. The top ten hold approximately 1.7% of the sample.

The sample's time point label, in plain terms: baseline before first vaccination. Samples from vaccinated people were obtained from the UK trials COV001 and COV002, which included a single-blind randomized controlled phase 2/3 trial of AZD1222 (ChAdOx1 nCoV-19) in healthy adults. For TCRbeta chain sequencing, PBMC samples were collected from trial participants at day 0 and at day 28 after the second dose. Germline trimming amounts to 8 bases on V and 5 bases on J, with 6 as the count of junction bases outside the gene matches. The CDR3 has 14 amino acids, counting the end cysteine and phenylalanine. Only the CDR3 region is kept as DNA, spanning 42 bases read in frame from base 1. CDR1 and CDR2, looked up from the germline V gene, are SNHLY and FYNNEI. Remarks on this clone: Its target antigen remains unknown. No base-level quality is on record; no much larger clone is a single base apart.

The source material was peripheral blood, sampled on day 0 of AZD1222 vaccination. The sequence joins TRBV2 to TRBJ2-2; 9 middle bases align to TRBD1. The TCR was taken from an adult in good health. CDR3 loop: CASYGTGKTGELFF. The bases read TGTGCCAGCTACGGGACAGGGAAAACCGGGGAGCTGTTTTTT.